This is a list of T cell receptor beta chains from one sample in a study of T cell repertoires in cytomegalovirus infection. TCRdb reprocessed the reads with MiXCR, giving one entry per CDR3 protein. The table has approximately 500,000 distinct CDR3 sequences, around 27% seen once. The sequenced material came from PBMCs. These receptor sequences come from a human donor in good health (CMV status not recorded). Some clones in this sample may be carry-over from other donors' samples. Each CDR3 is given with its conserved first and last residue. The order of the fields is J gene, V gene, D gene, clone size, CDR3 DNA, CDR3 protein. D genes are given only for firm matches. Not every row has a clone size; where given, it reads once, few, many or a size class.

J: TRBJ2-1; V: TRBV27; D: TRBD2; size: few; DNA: TGTGCCAGTCAAACCCGGACTAGCGGGAACAATGAGCAGTTCTTC; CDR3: CASQTRTSGNNEQFF
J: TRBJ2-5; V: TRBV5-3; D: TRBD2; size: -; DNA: TGTGCCAGCAGCTTAGTTACTAGCGGCCAAGGGAGGGAGACCCAGTACTTC; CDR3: CASSLVTSGQGRETQYF
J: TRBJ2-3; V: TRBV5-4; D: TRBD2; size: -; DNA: TGTGCCAGCAGCATAGCGGGAGGCGGGGCAGATACGCAGTATTTT; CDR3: CASSIAGGGADTQYF
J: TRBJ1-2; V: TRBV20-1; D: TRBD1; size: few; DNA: TGCAGTGCTAGAGGGGACAGGGGGCCGTATGGCTACACCTTC; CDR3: CSARGDRGPYGYTF
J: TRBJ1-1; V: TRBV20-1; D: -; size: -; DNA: TGCAGTGCTCTACATGGATGGTACGCTGAAGCTTTCTTT; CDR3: CSALHGWYAEAFF
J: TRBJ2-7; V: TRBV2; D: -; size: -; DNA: TGTGCCAGCCGGCGTCTAGTGAGCTCCTACGAGCAGTACTTC; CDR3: CASRRLVSSYEQYF
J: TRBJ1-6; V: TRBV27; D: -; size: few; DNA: TGTGCCAGCACCCCTGACGCGAGCTCCTATAATTCACCCCTCCACTTT; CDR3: CASTPDASSYNSPLHF
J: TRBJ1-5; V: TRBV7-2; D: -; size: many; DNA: TGTGCCAGCAGCTTCGACAGCTCGAGCAATCAGCCCCAGCATTTT; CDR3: CASSFDSSSNQPQHF
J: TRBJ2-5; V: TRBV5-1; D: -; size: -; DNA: TGCGCCAGCAGCTCGCGGGTGGGATCGCAAGAGACCCAGTACTTC; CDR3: CASSSRVGSQETQYF
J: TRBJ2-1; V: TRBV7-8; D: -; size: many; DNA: TGTGCCAGCAGCCGGCCGGTCTCCTACAATGAGCAGTTCTTC; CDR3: CASSRPVSYNEQFF
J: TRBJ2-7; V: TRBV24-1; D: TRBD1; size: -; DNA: TGTGCCACCAGTGCAAGGGGGCACTCCTACGAGCAGTACTTC; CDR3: CATSARGHSYEQYF
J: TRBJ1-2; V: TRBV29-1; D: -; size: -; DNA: TGCAGCGTTGTGCGGGCCGGAGGTTATGGCTACACCTTC; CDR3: CSVVRAGGYGYTF
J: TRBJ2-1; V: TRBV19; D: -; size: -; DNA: TGTGCCAGTAGTAAAGATCTAGTTGGCCCCTACAATGAGCAGTTCTTC; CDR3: CASSKDLVGPYNEQFF
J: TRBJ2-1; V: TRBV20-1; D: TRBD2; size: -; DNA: TGCAGTGCTAGAGTAGCGGGAGGGCTTAACAATGAGCAGTTCTTC; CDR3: CSARVAGGLNNEQFF
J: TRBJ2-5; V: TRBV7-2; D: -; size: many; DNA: TGTGCCAGCGGGCTTCGAAGGGAGACCCAGTACTTC; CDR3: CASGLRRETQYF
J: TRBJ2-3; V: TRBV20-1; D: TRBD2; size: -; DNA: TGCAGTGCTCTCTCCTGGACTAGCTCAACAGATACGCAGTATTTT; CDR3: CSALSWTSSTDTQYF
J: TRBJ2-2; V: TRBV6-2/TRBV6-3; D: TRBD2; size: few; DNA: TGTGCCAGCAGTTACTTCCCTAGCGGAAGCCTGGGCGCCACCGGGGAGCTGTTTTTT; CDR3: CASSYFPSGSLGATGELFF
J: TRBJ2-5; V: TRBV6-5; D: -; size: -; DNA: TGTGCCAGCAGTTACTCGACAGGAATGGGAGAGACCCAGTACTTC; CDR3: CASSYSTGMGETQYF
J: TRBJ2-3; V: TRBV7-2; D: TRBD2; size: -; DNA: TGTGCCAGCAGCATTTACAGCGGGGGGAGGGGCGATACGCAGTATTTT; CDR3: CASSIYSGGRGDTQYF
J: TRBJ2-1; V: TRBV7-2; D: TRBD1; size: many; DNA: TGTGCCAGCAGCTTAGGTGGGACAGGGGCCGGCAATGAGCAGTTCTTC; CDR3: CASSLGGTGAGNEQFF
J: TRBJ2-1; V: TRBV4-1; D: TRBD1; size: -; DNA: TGCGCCAGCAGCCTACTCCGGACAGGGGGTGCCTACAATGAGCAGTTCTTC; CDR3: CASSLLRTGGAYNEQFF
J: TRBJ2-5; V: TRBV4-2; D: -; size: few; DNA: TGTGCCAGCAGCCAAGTTACGGGAAGGGAGACCCAGTACTTC; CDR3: CASSQVTGRETQYF
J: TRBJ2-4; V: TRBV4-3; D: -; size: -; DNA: TGCGCCAGCAGCCAAGGAGGTTACGACAGTGTAGGAAACATTCAGTACTTC; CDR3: CASSQGGYDSVGNIQYF
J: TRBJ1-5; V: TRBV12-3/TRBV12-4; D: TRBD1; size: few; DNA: TGTGCCAGCAGTTTCGGACAGGGAATCAATCAGCCCCAGCATTTT; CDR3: CASSFGQGINQPQHF
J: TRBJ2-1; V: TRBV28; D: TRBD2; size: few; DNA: TGTGCCAGCAGTCCGTGGGGGGCTAGCGGGAGTTATGAGCAGTTCTTC; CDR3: CASSPWGASGSYEQFF
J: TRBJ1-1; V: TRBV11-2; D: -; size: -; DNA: TGTGCCAGCAGCTTTATGGGATTCACTGAAGCTTTCTTT; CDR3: CASSFMGFTEAFF
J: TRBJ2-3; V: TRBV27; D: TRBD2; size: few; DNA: TGTGCCAGCAGCTCGCCCGGGACTAGCGGTTTGCATACGCAGTATTTT; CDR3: CASSSPGTSGLHTQYF
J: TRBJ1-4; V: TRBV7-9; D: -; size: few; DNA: TGTGCCAGCAGCCCCGCGGGGGAAAAACTGTTTTTT; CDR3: CASSPAGEKLFF
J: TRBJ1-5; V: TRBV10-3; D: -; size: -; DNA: TGTGCCATCAGTGTAGGGACGGATAATCAGCCCCAGCATTTT; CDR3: CAISVGTDNQPQHF
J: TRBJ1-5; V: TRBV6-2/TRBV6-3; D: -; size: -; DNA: TGTGCCAGCAGTTACGGGGGGGGAGCCAATCAGCCCCAGCATTTT; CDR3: CASSYGGGANQPQHF
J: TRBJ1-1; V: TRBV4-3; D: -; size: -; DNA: TGCGCCAGCAGCCAAGCCTTAGGGATGAACACTGAAGCTTTCTTT; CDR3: CASSQALGMNTEAFF
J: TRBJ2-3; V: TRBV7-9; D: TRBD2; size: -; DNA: TGTGCCAGCAGCTCCGTCCTAGCGGGAAAAGGGCAGTATTTT; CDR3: CASSSVLAGKGQYF
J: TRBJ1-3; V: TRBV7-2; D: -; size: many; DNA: TGTGCCAGCAGCCCCGAGCCAGCTGGAAACACCATATATTTT; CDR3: CASSPEPAGNTIYF
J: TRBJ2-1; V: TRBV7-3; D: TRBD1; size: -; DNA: TGTGCCAGCAGCCCTAAGGGCCCCGGGACAGGGGTCAATGAGCAGTTCTTC; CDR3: CASSPKGPGTGVNEQFF
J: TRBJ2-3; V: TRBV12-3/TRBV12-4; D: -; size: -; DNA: TGTGCCAGCAGTCCCGGGACGGGGGCAGATACGCAGTATTTT; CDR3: CASSPGTGADTQYF
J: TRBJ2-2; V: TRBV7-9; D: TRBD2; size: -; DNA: TGTGCCAGCAGCTTCAGACAGCGGGGGACCGGGGAGCTGTTTTTT; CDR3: CASSFRQRGTGELFF
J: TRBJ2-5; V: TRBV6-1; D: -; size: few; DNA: TGTGCCAGCAGTGATTCGCAGGGAGAGACCCAGTACTTC; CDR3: CASSDSQGETQYF
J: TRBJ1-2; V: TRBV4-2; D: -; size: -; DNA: TGTGCCAGCAGCCAAGGACAGGCAGTTTATGGCTACACCTTC; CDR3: CASSQGQAVYGYTF
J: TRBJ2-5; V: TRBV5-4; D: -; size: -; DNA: TGTGCCAGCAGCTTGGGTGACAGAAAAGAGACCCAGTACTTC; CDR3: CASSLGDRKETQYF
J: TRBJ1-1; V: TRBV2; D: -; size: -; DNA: TGTGCCATCAGGGACCCCAGGAACCCTGAAGCTTTCTTT; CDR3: CAIRDPRNPEAFF
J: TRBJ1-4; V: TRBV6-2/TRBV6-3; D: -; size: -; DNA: TGTGCCAGCAACGATAATGAAAAACTGTTTTTT; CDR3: CASNDNEKLFF
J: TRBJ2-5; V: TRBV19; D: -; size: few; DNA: TGTGCCAGTAGTAAGAGACACGGATCGTACCAAGAGACCCAGTACTTC; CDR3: CASSKRHGSYQETQYF
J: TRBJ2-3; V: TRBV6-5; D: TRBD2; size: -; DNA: TGTGCCAGCAGCAGGGGGCGGACTAGCGGGACAACAGATACGCAGTATTTT; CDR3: CASSRGRTSGTTDTQYF
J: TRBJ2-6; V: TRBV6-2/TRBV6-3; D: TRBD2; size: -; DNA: TGTGCCAGCATCCCGCGGGTCGGGAGGAACTCTGGGGCCAACGTCCTGACTTTC; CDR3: CASIPRVGRNSGANVLTF
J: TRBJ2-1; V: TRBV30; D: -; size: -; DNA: TGTGCCTGGAGTTATAGGAACCAAGAGCAGTTCTTC; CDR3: CAWSYRNQEQFF
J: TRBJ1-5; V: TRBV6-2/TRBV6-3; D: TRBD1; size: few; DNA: TGTGCCAGCACCACGCCCGGGACAGGGAATCAGCCCCAGCATTTT; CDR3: CASTTPGTGNQPQHF
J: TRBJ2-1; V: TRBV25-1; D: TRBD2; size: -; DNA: TGTGCCAGCAGTCGGCCGGGCGGGAGATACAATGAGCAGTTCTTC; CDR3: CASSRPGGRYNEQFF
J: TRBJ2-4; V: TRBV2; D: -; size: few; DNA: TGTGCCAGCAGTTCCACCCACAGGGCCGTGAAGTATGGCAAAAACATTCAGTACTTC; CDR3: CASSSTHRAVKYGKNIQYF
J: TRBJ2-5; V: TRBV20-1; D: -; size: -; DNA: TGCAGTGCTAGAGATATCCAGTCCCAGTACTTC; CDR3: CSARDIQSQYF